The 27 T cell receptor beta chains given below trace back to one sample, sequenced in a study of early T cells in non-severe SARS-CoV-2 infection. One entry per CDR3 protein, called by TCRdb with MiXCR from the 5' RACE reads. The sample includes roughly 72,000 distinct CDR3 sequences, 10% to 15% of them seen just once. Source material: whole blood. All receptors come from an adult who was a healthcare worker with PCR-confirmed SARS-CoV-2 infection or an uninfected control (not recorded which).

J is TRBJ2-1 and V is TRBV15; D may be TRBD1 (7 bases). Germline V gene sequence: CDR1 LNHNV, CDR2 YYDKDF (reference sequence). The CDR3 totals 18 residues. Trimming removed 4 bases at V and 7 bases at J, with 26 bases between. In DNA, the CDR3 is TGTGCCACCAGCAAATACAGGGGAAGGGAGAAGGAGGGGAATGAGCAGTTCTTC. It codes for CATSKYRGREKEGNEQFF.

This clonotype was observed many times. This chain connects TRBV18 to TRBJ2-7, with 7 nucleotides matching TRBD1. V was clipped by 4 bases and J by 5 bases; unmatched bases: 14. The CDR3 totals 16 residues. Looked up from germline, CDR1 is KGHSH and CDR2 is LQKENI. CDR3 sequence (DNA): TGTGCCAGCTCACGGGGTATCGGAGACAGGGCTGACGAGCAGTACTTC. Translated, it gives CASSRGIGDRADEQYF.

The CDR3 region is CASSLFRSAGDTQYF. The CDR3, as DNA: TGTGCCAGCAGCTTATTTCGCTCAGCGGGGGATACGCAGTATTTT. V and J are TRBV7-9 and TRBJ2-3, with 7 bases that match TRBD2. Unmatched junction bases numbered 8, after V lost 2 bases and J lost 6 bases. The CDR3 has 15 residues. The germline V gene encodes CDR1 SEHNR and CDR2 FQNEAQ (reference sequence).

The chain joins TRBV29-1 to TRBJ2-6; perhaps TRBD2 as D (6 bases). Germline loops: CDR1 SQVTM, CDR2 ANQGSEA. This CDR3 is built from 14 residues. The V end lost 7 bases, the J end lost 0 bases, and 10 bases lay between the germline ends. The CDR3 is CSGMGGSGANVLTF. The CDR3 nucleotides read TGCAGCGGAATGGGGGGCTCTGGGGCCAACGTCCTGACTTTC.

This chain joins TRBV30 and TRBJ2-3; D may match TRBD1 or TRBD2 (5 bases each). CDR1 is GTSNPN, CDR2 SVGIG, per germline (reference sequence). The CDR3 contains 14 residues. V lost 0 bases and J 3 bases, leaving 10 bases between the germline ends. Here the CDR3 reads CAWSVVGDTDTQYF. Here the CDR3 DNA reads TGTGCCTGGAGTGTGGTGGGGGATACAGATACGCAGTATTTT.

The chain couples TRBV14 to TRBJ2-2; 10 positions match TRBD1. V lost 6 bases, J lost 4 bases, and 8 bases stayed unmatched. CDR3 length: 16 amino acids. Germline V gene lookup returns CDR1 SGHDN and CDR2 FVKESK. CDR3 sequence reads: CASRPTGTGATGELFF. The DNA of the CDR3 is TGTGCCAGCAGGCCCACCGGGACAGGGGCCACCGGGGAGCTGTTTTTT.

Many counts were recorded for this clonotype. The CDR3, as DNA: TGTGCCACCAGCAGAGATGGTGAGCAGTTCTTC. Protein sequence: CATSRDGEQFF. This chain connects TRBV15 to TRBJ2-1; D ambiguous. Trimming stripped 0 bases from V and 9 bases from J, with 3 bases between. The CDR3 is made up of 11 amino acids. Looked up from germline, CDR1 is LNHNV and CDR2 is YYDKDF (reference sequence).

This clonotype was observed a few times. The J gene is TRBJ2-5, the V gene TRBV6-5; perhaps TRBD1 as D (6 bases). Trimming took off 2 bases at V and 5 bases at J, with 12 bases between the two ends. Germline assignment: CDR1 MNHEY and CDR2 SVGAGI. The CDR3 contains 14 residues. The CDR3, as DNA: TGTGCCAGCAGTTACGACAGGAGGTCGGAGACCCAGTACTTC. Protein product: CASSYDRRSETQYF.

This clonotype was counted ten times or more. V gene TRBV12-3 or TRBV12-4 combines with J gene TRBJ2-1, with 7 bases lining up with TRBD2. The CDR3 sequence is 16 residues long. Trimming cost V 7 bases and J 6 bases; bases outside gene matches: 15. DNA of the CDR3: TGTGCCAGCAACCTCGTAGCGGGTCCCCCCTTCAATGAGCAGTTCTTC. Its protein product is CASNLVAGPPFNEQFF.

This chain uses TRBV12-3 or TRBV12-4 with TRBJ2-1; D is unclear. V lost 1 base, J lost 3 bases, and 10 bases lay in between. The length of the CDR3 is 15 residues. CDR3 coding DNA: TGTGCCAGCAGTTTAGGCGGAAATTTCTACAATGAGCAGTTCTTC. Its translation: CASSLGGNFYNEQFF.

Many counts were recorded for this clonotype. The rearrangement uses TRBV28 and TRBJ2-7, with 7 positions matching TRBD2. The CDR3 runs to 15 residues. Germline V gene sequence: CDR1 MDHEN, CDR2 SYDVKM. The J segment lost 6 bases and the V segment lost 5 bases, leaving 13 bases of the junction unmatched. CDR3 in amino acids: CASSTAGVGLGEQYF. CDR3 DNA sequence: TGTGCCAGCAGTACTGCGGGAGTCGGGTTAGGCGAGCAGTACTTC.

V usage is TRBV20-1 and J usage is TRBJ1-6; 8 bases line up with TRBD1. The CDR3 is 12 residues long. Germline-derived CDR1 and CDR2 are DFQATT and SNEGSKA (reference sequence). The trim removed 5 bases at V and 7 bases at J, leaving 1 base unmatched. Here the CDR3 reads CSAQGANSPLHF. The CDR3 coding sequence is TGCAGTGCTCAGGGGGCAAATTCACCCCTCCACTTT.

This clonotype appeared a few times. The V and J genes are TRBV6-2 or TRBV6-3 and TRBJ2-7; 9 bases line up with TRBD1. J lost 2 bases, V lost 6 bases, and 11 bases had no gene match. The CDR3 sequence is 16 residues long. Germline-derived CDR1 and CDR2 are MNHEY and SVGEGT. CDR3 in DNA: TGTGCCAGCAGCCCCGGACAGGGGCGTTACCCCTACGAGCAGTACTTC. Protein: CASSPGQGRYPYEQYF.

This clonotype was seen more than once but under ten times. In DNA form, the CDR3 reads TGTGCCAGCAGTGGGGACCAAATCGGGACTGAAGCTTTCTTT. This codes for CASSGDQIGTEAFF. The chain employs TRBV2 and TRBJ1-1; maybe TRBD1 (5 bases). The germline V gene encodes CDR1 SNHLY and CDR2 FYNNEI. V was trimmed by 4 bases and J by 5 bases, leaving 14 bases between them. CDR3 length: 14 residues.

V gene TRBV20-1 combines with J gene TRBJ2-2; unclear D gene. The CDR3 is 13 amino acids. Deletions cut 4 bases from V and 0 bases from J, with 6 bases between. Germline CDR1 DFQATT, CDR2 SNEGSKA (reference sequence). CDR3: CSAIGANTGELFF. The CDR3 DNA is TGCAGTGCTATAGGAGCGAACACCGGGGAGCTGTTTTTT.

The chain employs TRBV6-5 and TRBJ2-2; the D is unclear. CDR3 length equals 12 residues. V was pared by 6 bases and J by 5 bases, with 7 bases between. CDR1 is MNHEY and CDR2 is SVGAGI in the germline V gene. DNA of the CDR3: TGTGCCAGCAGGGCGATGACCGGGGAGCTGTTTTTT. Residues: CASRAMTGELFF.

This clonotype was seen more than once but under ten times. The chain combines TRBV27 with TRBJ2-1, with TRBD2 identical over 9 bases. CDR3 length equals 19 residues. The trim removed 5 bases at V and 5 bases at J, leaving 19 bases unmatched. Germline assignment: CDR1 MNHEY and CDR2 SMNVEV (reference sequence). CDR3 nucleotides: TGTGCCAGCAGTCCGCGCCTATTACTTCTAGCGGGATTAGACAATGAGCAGTTCTTC. It translates to CASSPRLLLLAGLDNEQFF.

This clonotype was counted only a few times. The chain is built from TRBV7-8 and TRBJ2-5; 7 bases map to TRBD1. The V segment lost 2 bases and the J segment 4 bases; nucleotides outside the gene matches: 4. Germline lookup yields CDR1 SGHVS and CDR2 FQNEAQ. The CDR3 contains 14 residues. For the CDR3, the DNA is TGTGCCAGCAGCTTAAACAGGGGCAGAGAGACCCAGTACTTC. Translating it yields CASSLNRGRETQYF.

This clonotype was counted at least ten times. The chain is built from TRBV27 and TRBJ1-2; D is possibly TRBD1 (6 bases). This CDR3 is 20 amino acids long. The V gene's germline CDR1 is MNHEY and CDR2 SMNVEV (reference sequence). V lost 0 bases to trimming and J lost 4 bases, with 27 bases between them. In nucleotides, the CDR3 is TGTGCCAGCAGTTTATCCCCACAGGGTAGGAGGGGTTTGAGGGGCTATGGCTACACCTTC. Amino acid sequence: CASSLSPQGRRGLRGYGYTF.

This clonotype appeared many times. This sequence joins TRBV12-5 and TRBJ2-7, with D unclear. CDR3 size: 14 residues. Germline V gives CDR1 LGHNT, CDR2 FRNRAP. The V end was cut by 4 bases, the J end by 5 bases, with 15 bases between. DNA for the CDR3: TGTGCTAGTGGTTCCTATCCTTCGGCGAACGAGCAGTACTTC. It is translated as CASGSYPSANEQYF. Combining the CDR3 with reference TRBV12-5 and TRBJ2-7 gives the whole variable domain DARVTQTPRHKVTEMGQEVTMRCQPILGHNTVFWYRQTMMQGLELLAYFRNRAPLDDSGMPKDRFSAEMPDATLATLKIQPSEPRDSAVYFCASGSYPSANEQYFGPGTRLTVT.

The chain has TRBV24-1 and TRBJ2-3, with D unresolved. Germline loops: CDR1 KGHDR, CDR2 SFDVKD. The CDR3 runs to 11 residues. The V end lost 6 bases, the J end lost 6 bases, and 6 bases lay between the germline ends. CDR3 nucleotide sequence: TGTGCCACCAGTTACTTCGATACGCAGTATTTT. This encodes CATSYFDTQYF.

This chain links TRBV10-2 with TRBJ1-2, with 7 bases identical to TRBD1. Germline assignment: CDR1 WSHSY and CDR2 SAAADI. The CDR3 has 15 amino acids. Trimming removed 6 bases from V and 8 bases from J; junction bases left unmatched: 15. The CDR3 here is CASRYSMEGAKGYTF. The CDR3 nucleotides read TGCGCCAGCAGGTATTCGATGGAGGGGGCAAAGGGCTACACCTTC.

V usage is TRBV5-1 and J usage is TRBJ2-2; D gene ambiguous. Germline lookup yields CDR1 SGHRS and CDR2 YFSETQ. This CDR3 has 16 residues. The V and J ends lost 0 bases and 0 bases respectively, with 9 bases between them. The CDR3 loop reads CASSLASVTNTGELFF. In nucleotides, the CDR3 is TGCGCCAGCAGCTTGGCTTCCGTCACGAACACCGGGGAGCTGTTTTTT.

This clonotype was picked up many times. The chain links TRBV7-2 to TRBJ1-2; D is ambiguous. The length of the CDR3 is 14 residues. Germline CDR1 SGHTA, CDR2 FQGNSA. V lost 0 bases and J 5 bases, leaving 10 bases between the germline ends. CDR3 DNA sequence: TGTGCCAGCAGCTTAGCGCTTGGGGAGTATGGCTACACCTTC. Protein sequence: CASSLALGEYGYTF.

This clonotype appeared many times. The V and J genes are TRBV7-2 and TRBJ2-7; 7 bases fit TRBD1. Per the germline V gene, CDR1 is SGHTA and CDR2 is FQGNSA. This CDR3 region has 12 residues. V lost 5 bases, J lost 4 bases, and 2 bases stayed unmatched. CDR3 sequence: CASSLQGYEQYF. CDR3 DNA: TGTGCCAGCAGCCTACAGGGGTACGAGCAGTACTTC.

This sequence joins TRBV18 and TRBJ2-5; 8 bases are a match to TRBD2. CDR3 length equals 14 residues. The ends lost 7 bases at V and 5 bases at J; junction bases unmatched: 9. Germline assignment: CDR1 KGHSH and CDR2 LQKENI. The CDR3 DNA reads TGTGCCAGCTTATCCGGGACTAGACAGGAGACCCAGTACTTC. As protein: CASLSGTRQETQYF.

In this sample, this clonotype turned up many times. The chain joins TRBV30 to TRBJ1-2; the D gene is possibly TRBD1 (5 bases). The germline gives CDR1 GTSNPN, CDR2 SVGIG (reference sequence). This CDR3 spans 16 amino acids. Trimming stripped 1 base from V and 4 bases from J, with 19 bases between. The CDR3 DNA is TGTGCCTGGAGTGAAGAACCGGGACCCAGTATCTATGGCTACACCTTC. Amino acids: CAWSEEPGPSIYGYTF.